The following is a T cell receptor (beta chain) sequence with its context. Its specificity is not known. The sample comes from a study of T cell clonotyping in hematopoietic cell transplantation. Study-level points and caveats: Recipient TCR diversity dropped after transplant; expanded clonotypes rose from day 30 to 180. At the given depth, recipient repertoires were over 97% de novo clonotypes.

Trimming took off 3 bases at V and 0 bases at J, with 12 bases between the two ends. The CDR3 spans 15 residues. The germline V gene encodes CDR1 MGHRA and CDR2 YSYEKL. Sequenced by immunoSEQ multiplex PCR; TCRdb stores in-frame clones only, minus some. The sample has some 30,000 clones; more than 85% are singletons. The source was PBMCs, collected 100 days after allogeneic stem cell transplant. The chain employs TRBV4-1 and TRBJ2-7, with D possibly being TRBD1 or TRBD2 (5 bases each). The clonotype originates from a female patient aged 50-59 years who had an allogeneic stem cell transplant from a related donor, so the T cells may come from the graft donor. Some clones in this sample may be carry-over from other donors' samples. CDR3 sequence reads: CASSQGTDRSYEQYF. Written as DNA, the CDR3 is TGCGCCAGCAGCCAGGGGACCGACCGCTCCTACGAGCAGTACTTC.